This T cell receptor beta chain was identified during a study of blood T cells in healthy people across ages. In this sample, this clonotype turned up a few times. The target antigen is unknown. The germline V gene encodes CDR1 SQVTM and CDR2 ANQGSEA. The CDR3 has 17 residues. V trimming: 6 bases; J trimming: 14 bases; junction bases outside the gene matches: 24. Combining a sample-barcoded 5' primer with a J-beta primer mix, a second PCR ran for about 6 to 12 cycles. One entry per CDR3 protein results from TCRdb running MiXCR on the 5' RACE reads. The table shows 700,000 to 850,000 distinct CDR3 sequences, with about 53% occurring only once. The study's findings and limits: It was held that diversity estimates obtained from one million T cells represented underestimates.

Sequenced material: blood. This chain links TRBV29-1 with TRBJ2-3, with 12 bases lining up with TRBD2. The source is a man older than 75 in good health. CDR3 amino acids: CSVEPNRLAGADRYAYF. CDR3 nucleotide sequence: TGCAGCGTCGAACCGAATAGACTAGCGGGAGCGGACAGATACGCGTATTTT.